This T cell receptor beta chain was found in a study of cytomegalovirus exposure and HLA in healthy donors. V lost 4 bases to trimming and J lost 3 bases; unmatched junction nucleotides: 6. This CDR3 region has 14 residues. Germline V gene sequence: CDR1 SGDLS, CDR2 YYNGEE. Using immunoSEQ multiplex PCR, the repertoire was profiled, and TCRdb retains in-frame clones only, with some absent. The sample lists some 85,000 clones; approximately 96% were seen once. The chain links TRBV9 to TRBJ2-5; 7 positions match TRBD1. The sequenced sample consisted of PBMCs. This receptor was identified in a young woman in good health and CMV-seronegative. CDR3 in amino acids: CASSPPDREETQYF. The CDR3 DNA follows: TGTGCCAGCAGCCCTCCAGACAGGGAAGAGACCCAGTACTTC. The whole variable domain, filled in from reference TRBV9 and TRBJ2-5, reads DSGVTQTPKHLITATGQRVTLRCSPRSGDLSVYWYQQSLDQGLQFLIQYYNGEERAKGNILERFSAQQFPDLHSELNLSSLELGDSALYFCASSPPDREETQYFGPGTRLLVL.